This is a list of T cell receptor beta chains from one sample in a study of metastatic and nonmetastatic thyroid tumors. Using MiXCR, TCRdb reanalyzed the PCR reads. Among 20,000 to 25,000 clones, 9.5% to 15% were seen once, and the ten largest hold 6.2%. Sequencing was done on a sample of blood. These receptors all stem from a male donor with papillary thyroid cancer or a benign thyroid nodule (not recorded which). Some clones in this sample may be carry-over from other donors' samples. The CDR3 runs from the conserved cysteine through the conserved F or W. D genes are given only for firm matches. Size is omitted from some rows. Given values are once, few, many or a class for expanded clones.

.	TRBD1	TRBJ1-2	TRBV6-1	CASHPRDRRRDYGYTF	TGTGCCAGCCACCCCCGGGACAGGAGGAGAGACTATGGCTACACCTTC
many	TRBD2	TRBJ2-6	TRBV12-3/TRBV12-4	CASSVYWGGSGANVLTF	TGTGCCAGCAGCGTCTACTGGGGGGGCTCTGGGGCCAACGTCCTGACTTTC
many	.	TRBJ2-5	TRBV10-3	CAISGLDREAQETQYF	TGTGCCATCAGTGGACTCGACAGGGAGGCACAAGAGACCCAGTACTTC
many	.	TRBJ2-1	TRBV4-1	CASSRLGLRNNEQFF	TGCGCCAGCAGCCGATTGGGACTGCGAAACAATGAGCAGTTCTTC
many	.	TRBJ1-2	TRBV10-3	CAIRMGLANYGYTF	TGTGCCATCAGGATGGGGCTAGCTAACTATGGCTACACCTTC
.	TRBD2	TRBJ2-3	TRBV6-2/TRBV6-3	CVSSDLAGVSDTQYF	TGTGTCAGCAGTGACCTAGCGGGAGTATCAGATACGCAGTATTTT
many	.	TRBJ2-5	TRBV5-1	CASSPTSQGETQYF	TGCGCCAGCAGCCCCACTAGCCAGGGGGAGACCCAGTACTTC
many	.	TRBJ2-1	TRBV5-6	CASSYGSRDEQFF	TGTGCCAGCAGCTATGGGAGTAGGGATGAGCAGTTCTTC
many	.	TRBJ2-7	TRBV20-1	CSARADTTYEQYF	TGCAGTGCTAGAGCCGACACTACCTACGAGCAGTACTTC
.	TRBD2	TRBJ2-1	TRBV11-1	CASSLAGTSYNEQFF	TGTGCCAGCAGCCTAGCGGGAACGTCCTACAATGAGCAGTTCTTC
medium-sized	TRBD2	TRBJ2-1	TRBV24-1	CATSDLGTSAREQFF	TGTGCCACCAGTGATTTGGGGACTAGCGCCCGTGAGCAGTTCTTC
.	TRBD2	TRBJ2-2	TRBV30	CAWDGLAGSVTGELFF	TGTGCCTGGGATGGACTAGCGGGATCGGTCACCGGGGAGCTGTTTTTT
.	.	TRBJ1-1	TRBV20-1	CSAMAGRGAFF	TGCAGTGCTATGGCAGGACGGGGAGCTTTCTTT
few	TRBD1	TRBJ2-7	TRBV28	CASSRPLTGESPEQYF	TGTGCCAGCAGTCGACCTTTGACAGGGGAAAGCCCCGAGCAGTACTTC
.	TRBD2	TRBJ2-7	TRBV10-3	CATGTSGIRSGYEQYF	TGTGCCACGGGGACTAGCGGGATCAGGTCCGGTTACGAGCAGTACTTC
many	TRBD2	TRBJ2-1	TRBV2	CASSAVSGDSYNEQFF	TGTGCCAGCAGTGCGGTTAGCGGGGACTCCTACAATGAGCAGTTCTTC
many	TRBD1	TRBJ1-4	TRBV28	CASRPSPGTANEKLFF	TGTGCCAGCAGGCCCTCCCCCGGGACAGCTAATGAAAAACTGTTTTTT
.	.	TRBJ2-7	TRBV30	CAWAKTDSIYEQYF	TGTGCCTGGGCCAAGACGGACAGTATCTACGAGCAGTACTTC
many	.	TRBJ2-1	TRBV6-4	CASSDRDFNEQFF	TGTGCCAGCAGTGATCGGGATTTCAATGAGCAGTTCTTC
.	.	TRBJ1-2	TRBV30	CAWSVGGEGYTF	TGTGCCTGGAGTGTTGGGGGCGAAGGCTACACCTTC